This T cell receptor beta chain was identified in a study of T-cell memory formation after mild COVID-19. TCRdb re-derived calls from the 5' RACE reads in MiXCR, one entry per CDR3 protein. The table lists 400,000 to 500,000 distinct CDR3 sequences, 20% of them singletons, with more than 8% in the top ten. This CDR3 has 16 residues. Germline CDR1 reads KGHDR; CDR2 reads SFDVKD. V was clipped by 5 bases and J by 4 bases; unmatched bases: 12. This clonotype was observed a handful of times. The origin of this receptor is an adult woman who had mild COVID-19 (a few samples of this study predate the infection). Cell type and time point are not known. The chain combines TRBV24-1 with TRBJ1-2; TRBD1 matches at 7 bases. Material: PBMCs or a T cell subset sorted from them (not recorded which). Written as DNA, the CDR3 is TGTGCCACCAGTGGGGGGACAGAGGTTTCGTCCTATGGCTACACCTTC. This sequence encodes CATSGGTEVSSYGYTF.